This entry features one T cell receptor beta chain sequence. The antigen remains unidentified. This record comes from a study of OX40 agonist ivuxolimab in advanced cancers. Study at large: Checkpoint inhibitors had been given previously to over 30% of patients.

The study, taken as a whole, reports: The work left the antigen specificity of expanded peripheral T cells undetermined.

The CDR3 totals 13 residues. The V and J ends lost 3 bases and 1 base respectively, with 6 bases between them. The germline V gene has CDR1 LNHDA and CDR2 SQIVND (reference sequence). Produced via immunoSEQ multiplex PCR; TCRdb's table is partial and in-frame only. Among 100,000 to 150,000 clones listed, about 94% were seen once. The material sequenced was CD4+ or CD8+ T cells sorted from blood, taken in a trial of the OX40 agonist ivuxolimab. The gene calls are TRBV19 and TRBJ2-5; D may be TRBD2 (5 bases). This receptor was obtained from an adult with an advanced solid tumor such as melanoma, head and neck, liver or kidney cancer. The CDR3 DNA reads as TGTGCCAGTAGTATGGGAGCCCAAGAGACCCAGTACTTC. It codes for CASSMGAQETQYF.